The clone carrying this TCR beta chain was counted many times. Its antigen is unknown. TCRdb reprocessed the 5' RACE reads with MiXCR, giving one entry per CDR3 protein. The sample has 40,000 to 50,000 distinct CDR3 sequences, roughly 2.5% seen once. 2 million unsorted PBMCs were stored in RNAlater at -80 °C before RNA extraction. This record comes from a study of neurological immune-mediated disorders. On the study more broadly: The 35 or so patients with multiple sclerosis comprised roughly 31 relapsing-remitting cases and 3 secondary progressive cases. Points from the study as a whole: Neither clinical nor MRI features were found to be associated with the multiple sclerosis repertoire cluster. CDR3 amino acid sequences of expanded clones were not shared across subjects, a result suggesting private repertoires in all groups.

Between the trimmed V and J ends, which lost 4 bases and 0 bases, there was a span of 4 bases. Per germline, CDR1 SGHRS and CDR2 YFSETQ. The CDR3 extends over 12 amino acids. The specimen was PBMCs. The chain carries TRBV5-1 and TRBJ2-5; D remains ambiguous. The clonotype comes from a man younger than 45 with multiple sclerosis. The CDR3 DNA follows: TGCGCCAGCAGCCTGAACCAAGAGACCCAGTACTTC. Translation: CASSLNQETQYF.